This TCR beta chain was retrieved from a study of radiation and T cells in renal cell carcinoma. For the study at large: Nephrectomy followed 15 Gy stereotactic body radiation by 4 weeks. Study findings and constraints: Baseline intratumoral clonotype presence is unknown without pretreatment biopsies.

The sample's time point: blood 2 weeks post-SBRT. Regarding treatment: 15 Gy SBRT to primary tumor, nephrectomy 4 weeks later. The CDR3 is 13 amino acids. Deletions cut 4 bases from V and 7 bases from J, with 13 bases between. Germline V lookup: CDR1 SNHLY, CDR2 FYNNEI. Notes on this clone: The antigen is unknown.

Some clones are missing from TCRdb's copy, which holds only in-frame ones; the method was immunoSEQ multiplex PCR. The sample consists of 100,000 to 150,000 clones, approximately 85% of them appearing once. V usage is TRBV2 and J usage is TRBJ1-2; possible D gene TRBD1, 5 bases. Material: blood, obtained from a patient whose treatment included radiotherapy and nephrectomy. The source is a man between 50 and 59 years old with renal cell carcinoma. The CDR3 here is CASSGWRGFGYTF. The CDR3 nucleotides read TGTGCCAGCAGTGGTTGGAGGGGTTTTGGCTACACCTTC.